This T cell receptor beta chain was documented in a study of shared clonotypes between healthy human individuals. Study-wide findings and caveats: Compared with memory subsets, naive subsets generally had larger estimated richness. A handful of donors shared 4.5% to 6.5% of their naive CD4 clonotypes. The study found lower generation probabilities in non-shared clonotypes than in those shared by all four donors.

V shed 0 bases and J shed 2 bases, with 6 bases lying between them. Germline V CDR1 and CDR2: SGHDN, FVKESK. The CDR3 runs 14 residues. Turning to this clone: Its specificity is unknown.

Measured with immunoSEQ multiplex PCR; TCRdb has only the in-frame clones, and not every one. The sample shows 2 million to 2.5 million clones, approximately 94% of them seen only once. Source material: naive CD4+ T cells sorted from blood. Sample subset: CD45RA+ positively selected. This rearrangement joins TRBV14 to TRBJ2-3, with D unresolved. This receptor was identified in a man aged 18 to 30 in good health. This CDR3 reads CASSQDRVTDTQYF. The CDR3 DNA follows: TGTGCCAGCAGCCAAGATCGGGTCACAGATACGCAGTATTTT.